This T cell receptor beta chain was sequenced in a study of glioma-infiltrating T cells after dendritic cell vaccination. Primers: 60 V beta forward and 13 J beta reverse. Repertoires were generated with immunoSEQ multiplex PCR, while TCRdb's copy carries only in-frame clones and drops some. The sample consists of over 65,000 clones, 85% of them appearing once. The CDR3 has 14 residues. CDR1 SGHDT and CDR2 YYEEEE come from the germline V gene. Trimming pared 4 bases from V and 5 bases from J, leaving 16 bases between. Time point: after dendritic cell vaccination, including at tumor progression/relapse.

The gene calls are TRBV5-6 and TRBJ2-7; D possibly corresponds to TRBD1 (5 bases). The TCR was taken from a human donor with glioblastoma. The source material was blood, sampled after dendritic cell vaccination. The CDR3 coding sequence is TGTGCCAGCAGCGCCGCCCAGGGTGTGGACGAGCAGTACTTC. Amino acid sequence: CASSAAQGVDEQYF.